These 23 T cell receptor beta chains came from one sample sequenced in a study of regulatory T cells in long-lasting Graves disease. For TCR beta, libraries came from iRepertoire HTBI primers and Arm-PCR of CDR3 regions. TCRdb reanalysed the multiplex PCR reads using MiXCR and keeps one entry per CDR3 protein. The table includes 400,000 to 500,000 distinct CDR3 sequences, 21% detected once. Noted time point: persistent/refractory GD, antithyroid drugs over 5 years with positive TRAb. RNA extracted from PBMCs served as the sequencing template. The source was peripheral blood mononuclear cells (PBMCs), collected when the disease was refractory, from a patient treated with antithyroid drugs. These receptors were collected from a female donor with Graves disease.

This clonotype was seen a few times. The chain joins TRBV4-2 to TRBJ2-5; 10 nucleotides line up with TRBD2. Germline V gene lookup returns CDR1 LGHNA and CDR2 YNFKEQ. The CDR3 loop spans 16 amino acids. V was pared by 6 bases and J by 5 bases, with 12 bases of the junction left unmatched. The CDR3 region has the DNA TGTGCCAGCAGTCATCCGGGAGCTAGCGGGAGTGAGACCCAGTACTTC. Residues: CASSHPGASGSETQYF.

The chain is built from TRBV28 and TRBJ2-1; D assignment may be TRBD1 or TRBD2 (5 bases each). V was trimmed by 3 bases and J by 12 bases, leaving 15 bases between them. This CDR3 region has 13 residues. Germline V gene lookup returns CDR1 MDHEN and CDR2 SYDVKM. The CDR3 DNA sequence: TGTGCCAGCAGTTTTAGACGGAGAGGGGTGCAGTTCTTC. Amino acids: CASSFRRRGVQFF. The full variable domain, its missing parts supplied by reference TRBV28 and TRBJ2-1, is DVKVTQSSRYLVKRTGEKVFLECVQDMDHENMFWYRQDPGLGLRLIYFSYDVKMKEKGDIPEGYSVSREKKERFSLILESASTNQTSMYLCASSFRRRGVQFFGPGTRLTVL.

This chain links TRBV10-2 with TRBJ2-7; D may be TRBD2 (6 bases). V was shortened by 5 bases and J by 0 bases, with 17 bases between the two germline ends. In germline, CDR1 is WSHSY, CDR2 SAAADI. The CDR3 has 16 residues. The CDR3 DNA sequence: TGCGCCAGCAGTAAACCGGGACTGAGGAGCTCCTACGAGCAGTACTTC. As protein: CASSKPGLRSSYEQYF.

The table lists this clonotype with a few counts. The rearrangement joins TRBV6-1 to TRBJ2-2; 13 bases are shared with TRBD2. V was clipped by 6 bases and J by 4 bases; unmatched bases: 5. This CDR3 spans 16 amino acids. The germline gives CDR1 MNHNS, CDR2 SASEGT. In nucleotides, the CDR3 is TGTGCCAGCAGGCCACTAGCGGGAGGGACCACCGGGGAGCTGTTTTTT. It encodes CASRPLAGGTTGELFF.

This clonotype was seen ten or more times. The CDR3 is CATSATGTAYEQYF. CDR3 coding DNA: TGTGCCACCAGCGCCACGGGCACAGCGTACGAGCAGTACTTC. V usage is TRBV15 and J usage is TRBJ2-7; D not certain. Trimming left V 5 bases short and J 4 bases short, with 15 bases between. Germline V gene data show CDR1 as LNHNV and CDR2 as YYDKDF (reference sequence). The CDR3 contains 14 residues. The full variable domain, its missing parts supplied by reference TRBV15 and TRBJ2-7, is DAMVIQNPRYQVTQFGKPVTLSCSQTLNHNVMYWYQQKSSQAPKLLFHYYDKDFNNEADTPDNFQSRRPNTSFCFLDIRSPGLGDTAMYLCATSATGTAYEQYFGPGTRLTVT.

This clonotype was observed many times. The rearrangement links TRBV2 to TRBJ2-7, with D possibly matching TRBD2 (5 bases). Trimming took 7 bases from V and 2 from J, leaving 15 bases between them. From germline, CDR1 is SNHLY and CDR2 FYNNEI. This CDR3 region has 14 residues. CDR3 amino acids: CASTEVAGTYEQYF. Here the CDR3 DNA reads TGTGCCAGCACCGAAGTTGCGGGCACCTACGAGCAGTACTTC.

This clonotype came up a few times. The genes are TRBV7-9 and TRBJ1-1; no clear D. Germline-derived CDR1 and CDR2 are SEHNR and FQNEAQ (reference sequence). CDR3 length: 15 amino acids. Trimming stripped 5 bases from V and 5 bases from J, with 18 bases between. Here the CDR3 reads CASSPEPEVGTEAFF. CDR3 nucleotide sequence: TGTGCCAGCAGCCCAGAACCTGAGGTGGGGACTGAAGCTTTCTTT.

For this clonotype: It may be a read error: a sequence one base away is much more abundant. No conserved phenylalanine or tryptophan is present at the end of the CDR3, so a read error is the likely explanation. The chain uses TRBV2 and TRBJ1-2; D perhaps matches TRBD1 (6 bases). The CDR3 is 12 amino acids. Per germline, CDR1 SNHLY and CDR2 FYNNEI. V was shortened by 7 bases and J by 5 bases, with 11 bases between the two germline ends. CDR3 amino acids: CASNLQGYGYTS. The CDR3 nucleotides are TGTGCCAGCAACTTACAGGGATATGGCTACACCTCC.

A note on this clonotype: A read error is likely here: a far larger clone is one base away. The rearrangement links TRBV12-3 or TRBV12-4 to TRBJ2-7, with D perhaps TRBD1 (6 bases). With 5 bases removed from V and 0 bases from J, the gap between germline ends came to 14 bases. The CDR3 is made up of 15 amino acids. DNA of the CDR3: TGTGCCAGCAGTCCCCCGGACAGAAGCTCCTACGAGCAGTACTTC. As protein: CASSPPDRSSYEQYF.

This clonotype was counted many times. The V call is TRBV11-1, the J call TRBJ1-2, with a tentative D call TRBD1 (6 bases). V was clipped by 5 bases and J by 5 bases, with 12 bases between them. The CDR3 is 13 residues long. CDR1 and CDR2 from the germline V gene are SGHAT and FQDESV (reference sequence). CDR3 DNA sequence: TGTGCCAGCAGCGACCGGACAGATTATGGCTACACCTTC. Translation: CASSDRTDYGYTF.

The chain is built from TRBV20-1 and TRBJ2-1; D uncertain. V was cut by 1 base and J by 4 bases, with 2 bases left in between. Germline V gene sequence: CDR1 DFQATT, CDR2 SNEGSKA (reference sequence). The CDR3 loop spans 11 amino acids. Written as DNA, the CDR3 is TGCAGTGCTAGAGGGTACAATGAGCAGTTCTTC. It translates to CSARGYNEQFF.

This clonotype was seen ten or more times. The rearrangement links TRBV29-1 to TRBJ1-4, with no clear D. The germline V and J ends were trimmed by 7 bases and 4 bases, with 19 bases remaining between them. Germline V gene lookup returns CDR1 SQVTM and CDR2 ANQGSEA. The CDR3 extends over 15 amino acids. The CDR3 reads CSANTGGGLNEKLFF. CDR3 DNA: TGCAGCGCCAATACGGGTGGAGGGCTTAATGAAAAACTGTTTTTT.

The table lists this clonotype with a few counts. The chain links TRBV10-2 to TRBJ2-7; 15 bases fit TRBD2. The germline V gene has CDR1 WSHSY and CDR2 SAAADI. The CDR3 sequence is 16 residues long. V lost 2 bases to trimming and J lost 4 bases; unmatched junction nucleotides: 3. CDR3 sequence: CASSEGLAGGPYEQYF. Written as DNA, the CDR3 is TGCGCCAGCAGTGAGGGACTAGCGGGAGGGCCTTACGAGCAGTACTTC.

Comments on this clonotype: A much larger clone differs from this one at a single base, so this may be a read error. The chain combines TRBV12-3 or TRBV12-4 with TRBJ2-7; D is undetermined. This CDR3 is 15 amino acids long. The CDR3 coding sequence is TGTGCCAGCGGTTTAGCCTCCCGACCTACCTACGAGCAGTACTTC. Translating it yields CASGLASRPTYEQYF.

This clonotype was counted a single time. The chain combines TRBV7-6 with TRBJ2-7; 10 bases match TRBD2. V was clipped by 0 bases and J by 5 bases; unmatched bases: 10. CDR3 length equals 17 residues. Germline-derived CDR1 and CDR2 are SGHVS and FNYEAQ. The CDR3 reads CASSLAAGGPGSHEQYF. In DNA, the CDR3 is TGTGCCAGCAGCTTAGCAGCGGGAGGGCCCGGGTCCCACGAGCAGTACTTC.

This chain connects TRBV6-9 to TRBJ2-1, with TRBD2 identical over 14 bases. The CDR3 is 16 residues long. J was trimmed by 5 bases and V by 3 bases; bases with no gene match: 3. Germline V gene lookup returns CDR1 MNHGY and CDR2 SVAAGI. CDR3 sequence (DNA): TGTGCCAGCAGTTACACGGGACTAGCGGGAGACAATGAGCAGTTCTTC. Translating gives CASSYTGLAGDNEQFF.

This clonotype has only a few counts. This sequence joins TRBV5-1 and TRBJ2-7; a weak D match, TRBD1 (6 bases). The germline CDR1 and CDR2 sequences are SGHRS and YFSETQ. The CDR3 spans 15 residues. Deletions cut 0 bases from V and 1 base from J, with 11 bases between. CDR3 DNA: TGCGCCAGCAGCTTGGGGGATGGACAGTCCTACGAGCAGTACTTC. It codes for CASSLGDGQSYEQYF.

V and J are TRBV3-1 and TRBJ1-1; 7 nucleotides align to TRBD1. This CDR3 is 16 amino acids long. Germline V CDR1 and CDR2: LGHDT, YNNKEL (reference sequence). Trimming removed 0 bases from V and 5 bases from J; junction bases left unmatched: 9. The DNA of the CDR3 is TGTGCCAGCAGCCAAGATAGTGTACAGGGGTATACTGAAGCTTTCTTT. It encodes CASSQDSVQGYTEAFF. Full variable domain (outside the CDR3, taken from reference TRBV3-1 and TRBJ1-1): DTAVSQTPKYLVTQMGNDKSIKCEQNLGHDTMYWYKQDSKKFLKIMFSYNNKELIINETVPNRFSPKSPDKAHLNLHINSLELGDSAVYFCASSQDSVQGYTEAFFGQGTRLTVV.

For this clonotype: A much more abundant neighbour one base away suggests this may be a read error. The chain employs TRBV28 and TRBJ2-3; unclear D gene. V shed 8 bases and J shed 2 bases, with 8 bases lying between them. The length of the CDR3 is 12 residues. From germline, CDR1 is MDHEN and CDR2 SYDVKM. CDR3 sequence (DNA): TGTGCCAGCGGACCTACCACAGATACGCAGTATTTT. Protein: CASGPTTDTQYF.

This clonotype was seen a handful of times. The rearrangement links TRBV7-9 to TRBJ1-1, with TRBD1 matching 7 bases. The CDR3 is 14 residues long. From germline, CDR1 is SEHNR and CDR2 FQNEAQ (reference sequence). Trimming cost V 5 bases and J 10 bases; bases outside gene matches: 13. The CDR3 coding sequence is TGTGCCAGCAGCCGCCGCTCGGAGGGGGCGGCAGCTTTCTTT. Protein sequence: CASSRRSEGAAAFF. The variable domain in full, with the rest retrieved from reference TRBV7-9 and TRBJ1-1, is DTGVSQNPRHKITKRGQNVTFRCDPISEHNRLYWYRQTLGQGPEFLTYFQNEAQLEKSRLLSDRFSAERPKGSFSTLEIQRTEQGDSAMYLCASSRRSEGAAAFFGQGTRLTVV.

This clonotype has more than one count but fewer than ten. The rearrangement joins TRBV7-3 to TRBJ2-5; possibly TRBD1 or TRBD2 for D (5 bases each). The CDR3 has 15 amino acids. Deletions cut 3 bases from V and 2 bases from J, with 13 bases between. Germline V gene sequence: CDR1 SGHTA, CDR2 FQGTGA. CDR3 nucleotides: TGTGCCAGCAGCTTGACCGCCGGGACGCAAGAGACCCAGTACTTC. This gives the protein CASSLTAGTQETQYF.

This clonotype was found many times. DNA of the CDR3: TGTGCCAGCAGTTTCCTGGGACAGGGTTCAACTAATGAAAAACTGTTTTTT. Translation gives CASSFLGQGSTNEKLFF. The chain joins TRBV28 to TRBJ1-4; 9 bases are a match to TRBD1. Per the germline V gene, CDR1 is MDHEN and CDR2 is SYDVKM. J lost 0 bases, V lost 3 bases, and 5 bases had no gene match. The CDR3 is made up of 17 amino acids.

This clonotype was detected only a few times. The rearrangement uses TRBV29-1 and TRBJ1-2, with no clear D. Per germline, CDR1 SQVTM and CDR2 ANQGSEA. CDR3 size: 14 residues. Deletions cut 0 bases from V and 6 bases from J, with 14 bases between. The CDR3 spells CSVEEAPGRDGYTF. The CDR3 DNA follows: TGCAGCGTTGAAGAGGCTCCGGGCCGGGATGGCTACACCTTC.